Listed below are T cell receptor beta chains from one sample, sequenced in a study of T-cell reconstitution after alpha-beta-depleted transplantation in children. TCRdb re-called the PCR reads with MiXCR, one entry per CDR3 protein. The table has about a million distinct CDR3 sequences, about 29% seen once; the top ten hold roughly 31%. This sample comprised PBMCs, mostly from graft donor cells, obtained 360 days after TCRalphabeta/CD19-depleted stem cell transplant. The receptors were sampled from a boy under three years old who had a stem cell transplant for SCID, so the T cells may come from the graft donor. The conserved cysteine and the conserved F or W are not part of the CDR3 here.

v_gene	j_gene	CDR3aa
TRBV28	TRBJ2-1	ASSLKDIYNEQF
TRBV5-1	TRBJ2-1	ASSWGQYNEQF
TRBV29-1	TRBJ1-2	SVTYGQAAYGYT
TRBV9	TRBJ2-6	ASSVSGGATSGANVLT
TRBV28	TRBJ2-2	ASSLLLGELF
TRBV4-3	TRBJ1-1	ASSPFQGDTEAF
TRBV12-3/TRBV12-4	TRBJ2-7	ASSLIRTYEQY
TRBV7-8	TRBJ2-1	ASSWSRDPRNEQF
TRBV20-1	TRBJ2-5	SAQDRSQETQY
TRBV20-1	TRBJ2-1	SARDHERPGTKNNEQF
TRBV12-3/TRBV12-4	TRBJ2-1	ASSLSGGAVEQF
TRBV18	TRBJ2-7	ASSPGRGYEQY
TRBV7-2	TRBJ2-4	ASSTGQRTNIQY
TRBV12-3/TRBV12-4	TRBJ2-1	ASSFVGSNEQF
TRBV9	TRBJ1-3	ASSVVPRTGRSGNTIY
TRBV7-2	TRBJ2-7	ASSSARTYEQY
TRBV3-1	TRBJ2-5	ASSRASPTGTLETQY
TRBV5-1	TRBJ2-3	ASSLERTSTDTQY
TRBV20-1	TRBJ2-1	SAPSPASGYNEQF
TRBV7-2	TRBJ2-5	ASSARPPSIFPQY
TRBV6-1	TRBJ1-4	ASNERGYEKLF
TRBV4-2	TRBJ2-3	ASSQVLAGGPDTQY
TRBV30	TRBJ1-5	AWSVPSRGNQPQH
TRBV5-1	TRBJ2-7	ASSDGTGGLYEQY
TRBV20-1	TRBJ1-5	SAHRGNDQPQH
TRBV5-1	TRBJ1-2	ASSLEVGNGYT
TRBV2	TRBJ2-1	ASSESRDRGFNEQF
TRBV20-1	TRBJ2-7	SARVPGQGTYEQY
TRBV7-6	TRBJ1-3	ASSLALSSGNTIY
TRBV6-2/TRBV6-3	TRBJ1-1	ASSYLQEWD
TRBV20-1	TRBJ2-7	SARVTSYEQY
TRBV19	TRBJ2-7	ASSMSPSYEQY
TRBV12-3/TRBV12-4	TRBJ2-7	ASRAGTVAYEQY
TRBV7-9	TRBJ1-6	ASRAGEWDNSPLH
TRBV6-2/TRBV6-3	TRBJ2-7	ASSPLRQGHEQY
TRBV15	TRBJ2-3	ATSRDWGIRDREDADTQY
TRBV11-2	TRBJ1-5	ASSLDRGGHQPQH
TRBV3-1	TRBJ1-2	ASSQGLSGDGYT